This T cell receptor (beta chain) was sequenced for a study of blood T cell repertoires in COVID-19. Looking at the study overall: Samples taken during acute and convalescent COVID-19 were collected in the United States, Italy and Spain. The analysed material was cDNA or gDNA that came from T cells, B-cell-depleted T cells, or PBMCs.

Germline CDR1 SNHLY, CDR2 FYNNEI. CDR3 length: 16 amino acids. The method was immunoSEQ multiplex PCR; TCRdb's version includes in-frame clones alone and lacks a portion of them. The table shows roughly 70,000 clones, with 75% to 80% occurring only once. The rearrangement links TRBV2 to TRBJ1-5; 9 nucleotides match TRBD1. The clonotype comes from a woman in her sixties or seventies with acute or convalescent COVID-19. Sequences were obtained from peripheral blood. The CDR3 nucleotides read TGTGGTTCTCGGGGACAGGGTCTCAATAGCAATCAGCCCCAGCATTTT. Its translation: CGSRGQGLNSNQPQHF.